This TCR beta chain was captured by sequencing in a study of blood T cell repertoires in COVID-19. Looking at the study overall: T cells, B-cell-depleted T cells, or PBMCs provided the cDNA or gDNA that served as material.

Per the study methods: For nucleated cells, counts were estimated from reference gene primer amplification. Clones were read by immunoSEQ multiplex PCR, and TCRdb kept only the in-frame ones, dropping some. D and trimming were read from the DNA, whereas the V and J calls and clone size are those reported in that table. The sample holds hundreds of thousands of clones; approximately 88% are singletons and the top ten take approximately 0.7%. Germline values: CDR1 PRHDT, CDR2 FYEKMQ (reference sequence). The length of the CDR3 is 16 residues. Trimming took off 5 bases at V and 5 bases at J, with 21 bases between the two ends.

The origin of this receptor is a human donor in a cohort sampled during active COVID-19. The chain combines TRBV13 with TRBJ2-5; TRBD1 is a possible D gene (6 bases). The material sequenced was peripheral blood. The CDR3 reads CASSPSFSGDRETQYF. The CDR3 region has the DNA TGTGCCAGCAGCCCATCCTTTTCAGGGGATCGGGAGACCCAGTACTTC.